Shown below are 21 T cell receptor beta chains from a single sample sequenced in a study of blood T cell repertoires in COVID-19. Generated by immunoSEQ multiplex PCR, the TCRdb table keeps only in-frame clones and is missing some. Of approximately 200,000 clones detected, 86% appear once; the ten largest clones hold about 9.7%. The sample consisted of PBMCs or T cells enriched from blood (not recorded which). These receptor sequences come from a woman aged 25 to 39 who had recovered from COVID-19.

The chain recombines TRBV10-2 with TRBJ1-2; 10 nucleotides agree with TRBD1. Germline V gives CDR1 WSHSY, CDR2 SAAADI. Trimming at V came to 4 bases and at J to 3 bases, leaving 2 bases not matched to a gene. The CDR3 consists of 14 residues. In nucleotides, the CDR3 is TGCGCCAGCAGTGGGGGACAGGGGTACTATGGCTACACCTTC. Its translation: CASSGGQGYYGYTF.

This clone was seen more than once but under ten times. This sequence joins TRBV25-1 and TRBJ2-2; TRBD2 is a possible D gene (6 bases). The V gene lost 4 bases and the J gene lost 6 bases, with 12 bases spanning the gap. The CDR3 sequence is 14 residues long. CDR1 is MGHDK, CDR2 SYGVNS, per germline. This chain's CDR3 is CASSVLAGSGELFF. The CDR3 DNA reads as TGTGCCAGCAGTGTACTAGCTGGGTCCGGGGAGCTGTTTTTT.

The rearrangement uses TRBV7-2 and TRBJ2-7; D possibly corresponds to TRBD1 (6 bases). With 1 base removed from V and 1 base from J, the gap between germline ends came to 14 bases. The CDR3 totals 16 residues. CDR1 SGHTA and CDR2 FQGNSA come from the germline V gene. The CDR3 region has the DNA TGTGCCAGCAGCTTAGTAGGTCAGACAGGTTCCTACGAGCAGTACTTC. Translation: CASSLVGQTGSYEQYF.

There are a few counts of this clone. Other DNA sequences in this specimen translate into the identical CDR3. The CDR3 spells CASSIGRVVSNQPQHF. Here the CDR3 DNA reads TGTGCCAGTAGTATAGGTCGAGTAGTTAGCAATCAGCCCCAGCATTTT. This rearrangement joins TRBV19 to TRBJ1-5; D is unresolved. The germline CDR1 and CDR2 sequences are LNHDA and SQIVND (reference sequence). This CDR3 has 16 amino acids. Between the trimmed V and J ends, which lost 1 base and 0 bases, there was a span of 10 bases.

The V gene is TRBV6-5, the J gene TRBJ1-1; no definite D call. Trimming pared 0 bases from V and 0 bases from J, leaving 8 bases between. CDR3 length: 15 amino acids. Germline V gene sequence: CDR1 MNHEY, CDR2 SVGAGI. The CDR3 sequence is CASSYSWQMNTEAFF. The DNA for the CDR3 is TGTGCCAGCAGTTACTCTTGGCAGATGAACACTGAAGCTTTCTTT.

The V and J genes are TRBV19 and TRBJ2-1; D possibly corresponds to TRBD2 (6 bases). Germline-derived CDR1 and CDR2 are LNHDA and SQIVND (reference sequence). Trimming left V 5 bases short and J 8 bases short, with 16 bases between. The CDR3 sequence is 14 residues long. The CDR3 here is CASSRGPSSDEQFF. The CDR3 DNA reads as TGTGCCAGTAGTCGGGGACCCTCTAGCGATGAGCAGTTCTTC. Variable domain in full (rest from reference TRBV19 and TRBJ2-1): DGGITQSPKYLFRKEGQNVTLSCEQNLNHDAMYWYRQDPGQGLRLIYYSQIVNDFQKGDIAEGYSVSREKKESFPLTVTSAQKNPTAFYLCASSRGPSSDEQFFGPGTRLTVL.

The gene calls are TRBV20-1 and TRBJ2-7; 7 bases match TRBD2. The V gene end was trimmed by 3 bases and the J gene end by 4 bases; junction bases not matched to a gene: 6. Germline assignment: CDR1 DFQATT and CDR2 SNEGSKA (reference sequence). The CDR3 length is 13 residues. The CDR3 spells CSASPRELYEQYF. The DNA for the CDR3 is TGCAGTGCTAGTCCGCGGGAGTTGTACGAGCAGTACTTC.

This chain links TRBV7-9 with TRBJ2-7; the match to TRBD2 covers 7 bases. Germline V gives CDR1 SEHNR, CDR2 FQNEAQ (reference sequence). This CDR3 has 14 residues. The trim removed 5 bases at V and 2 bases at J, leaving 6 bases unmatched. The CDR3 DNA reads as TGTGCCAGCAGCCCGGAGGGGAGGGCCTACGAGCAGTACTTC. Protein sequence: CASSPEGRAYEQYF.

The chain joins TRBV29-1 to TRBJ1-2; 9 nucleotides agree with TRBD1. J was trimmed by 7 bases and V by 4 bases; bases with no gene match: 10. This CDR3 has 14 amino acids. From germline, CDR1 is SQVTM and CDR2 ANQGSEA. As DNA, the CDR3 is TGCAGCGTTGGGGCCACGACGACAGGGGGTGGCTACACCTTC. Its translation: CSVGATTTGGGYTF.

The rearrangement joins TRBV7-2 to TRBJ2-7, with 9 bases identical to TRBD2. The CDR3 length is 17 residues. The junction had 11 bases not matched to a gene; V was cut back by 3 bases and J by 2 bases. CDR1 and CDR2 from the germline V gene are SGHTA and FQGNSA. CDR3 nucleotide sequence: TGTGCCAGCAGCTTTCCCGACACACTAGCGGGTACCTACGAGCAGTACTTC. Amino acid sequence: CASSFPDTLAGTYEQYF.

The V gene is TRBV30, the J gene TRBJ1-5; D ambiguous. The V and J ends lost 3 bases and 0 bases respectively, with 6 bases between them. Germline V gives CDR1 GTSNPN, CDR2 SVGIG (reference sequence). The CDR3 has 13 amino acids. CDR3 region: CAWSSFSNQPQHF. The CDR3 DNA follows: TGTGCCTGGAGCAGTTTTAGCAATCAGCCCCAGCATTTT. The full variable domain, in which reference TRBV30 and TRBJ1-5 provide the parts outside the CDR3, is SQTIHQWPATLVQPVGSPLSLECTVEGTSNPNLYWYRQAAGRGLQLLFYSVGIGQISSEVPQNLSASRPQDRQFILSSKKLLLSDSGFYLCAWSSFSNQPQHFGDGTRLSIL.

The J gene is TRBJ1-1, the V gene TRBV19; 10 bases are shared with TRBD1. Germline V gene sequence: CDR1 LNHDA, CDR2 SQIVND (reference sequence). With V trimmed by 7 bases and J by 3 bases, 8 bases remained unmatched. CDR3 size: 15 residues. For the CDR3, the DNA is TGTGCCAGTATTTTTAGGACAGGGGGGGACACTGAAGCTTTCTTT. Protein: CASIFRTGGDTEAFF.

This chain joins TRBV3-1 (or the pseudogene TRBV3-2) and TRBJ1-1; D is ambiguous. The CDR3 spans 15 residues. Trimming left V 1 base short and J 9 bases short, with 18 bases between. Germline V gene sequence: CDR1 LGHDT, CDR2 YNNKEL (reference sequence). The CDR3 protein is CASSQGMFGWAQAFF. The DNA of the CDR3 is TGTGCCAGCAGCCAAGGGATGTTTGGTTGGGCACAAGCTTTCTTT.

V usage is TRBV11-2 and J usage is TRBJ2-2, with D tentatively TRBD2 (6 bases). Trimming shortened V by 4 bases and J by 0 bases, and 15 bases separated the two germline ends. The CDR3 is 17 residues long. Germline assignment: CDR1 SGHAT and CDR2 FQNNGV. This CDR3 is CASSSIIAVTNTGELFF. Here the CDR3 DNA reads TGTGCCAGCAGCTCGATTATAGCGGTAACGAACACCGGGGAGCTGTTTTTT.

This chain connects TRBV28 to TRBJ2-2; 12 nucleotides agree with TRBD2. V was clipped by 6 bases and J by 7 bases; unmatched bases: 9. The germline gives CDR1 MDHEN, CDR2 SYDVKM. There are 16 residues in the CDR3. This CDR3 is CASSPLAGGPGGELFF. The CDR3 DNA reads TGTGCCAGCAGCCCCCTAGCGGGAGGGCCTGGCGGGGAGCTGTTTTTT.

This clone was observed a single time. The chain joins TRBV15 to TRBJ2-7, with a weak D call TRBD2 (6 bases). The V gene lost 0 bases and the J gene lost 2 bases, with 17 bases spanning the gap. Germline V gene sequence: CDR1 LNHNV, CDR2 YYDKDF (reference sequence). The CDR3 contains 17 residues. The CDR3 DNA sequence: TGTGCCACCAGCAGAGAATTTTACGGGACTGGAGCCTACGAGCAGTACTTC. Its translation: CATSREFYGTGAYEQYF.

This clone was counted once. The V gene is TRBV6-4, the J gene TRBJ1-4; D is undetermined. V was cut by 2 bases and J by 2 bases, with 18 bases left in between. The CDR3 contains 18 residues. Germline V gene sequence: CDR1 MRHNA, CDR2 SNTAGT. The CDR3 DNA is TGTGCCAGCAGTGACCTCCTAGGTAGCGGATACACTAATGAAAAACTGTTTTTT. Residues: CASSDLLGSGYTNEKLFF.

The chain employs TRBV28 and TRBJ2-7, with 7 bases that match TRBD1. CDR1 MDHEN and CDR2 SYDVKM come from the germline V gene. J lost 4 bases, V lost 2 bases, and 2 bases had no gene match. The CDR3 has 13 residues. The CDR3 region has the DNA TGTGCCAGCAGTTTACCGGGACAGTACGAGCAGTACTTC. This translates into CASSLPGQYEQYF.

This sequence joins TRBV11-1 and TRBJ2-5; 7 bases line up with TRBD2. The CDR3 has 16 amino acids. The ends lost 5 bases at V and 4 bases at J; junction bases unmatched: 13. From germline, CDR1 is SGHAT and CDR2 FQDESV (reference sequence). The CDR3 DNA is TGTGCCAGCAGCCCCTTTGGCGAGGGAGGGATAGAGACCCAGTACTTC. Its protein product is CASSPFGEGGIETQYF.

V and J are TRBV10-3 and TRBJ1-2, with D tentatively TRBD1 (6 bases). CDR1 ENHRY and CDR2 SYGVKD come from the germline V gene. V was pared by 11 bases and J by 1 base, with 17 bases between. The CDR3 is 14 amino acids. CDR3 amino acids: CASGSGQLNYGYTF. The CDR3 region has the DNA TGTGCCTCGGGTTCCGGACAGCTTAACTATGGCTACACCTTC.

Written as DNA, the CDR3 is TGTGCCAGCAGCGTAGGACCAGGGTACGAGCAGTACTTC. This sequence encodes CASSVGPGYEQYF. The rearrangement links TRBV9 to TRBJ2-7; tentative D call: TRBD1 (5 bases). Trimming left V 0 bases short and J 4 bases short, with 8 bases between. This CDR3 has 13 amino acids. Germline V gene lookup returns CDR1 SGDLS and CDR2 YYNGEE. Using reference TRBV9 and TRBJ2-7 for the parts outside the CDR3, the full variable domain is DSGVTQTPKHLITATGQRVTLRCSPRSGDLSVYWYQQSLDQGLQFLIQYYNGEERAKGNILERFSAQQFPDLHSELNLSSLELGDSALYFCASSVGPGYEQYFGPGTRLTVT.